This T cell receptor beta chain was sequenced during a study of beta chain features in type 1 diabetes. Study-level background: Age and gender were similar between patients and healthy donors, as were cell yields. Regarding the study as a whole: Patients with type 1 diabetes carried fewer insertions and had more deletions at their VDJ junctions.

The whole isolated RNA underwent reverse transcription, so sequencing captured expressed TCRB transcripts. Profiled with immunoSEQ multiplex PCR; TCRdb holds only in-frame clones, not every one. The sample records about 360,000 clones, about 12% being singletons. Each of the sorted populations had a purity greater than 95%. The CDR3 totals 13 residues. Germline V CDR1 and CDR2: MNHEY, SVGAGI. Trimming pared 9 bases from V and 1 base from J, leaving 7 bases between. This clone occurred a few times. Its antigen is as yet unknown. Specimen: naive CD4+ T cells from blood. The TCR originated in a man between 18 and 35 years old in good health. This chain connects TRBV6-5 to TRBJ2-6, with D perhaps TRBD1 (6 bases). Here the CDR3 reads CASTGSGANVLTF. CDR3 nucleotides: TGTGCCAGTACAGGGTCTGGGGCCAACGTCCTGACTTTC.